This is a list of T cell receptor beta chains from one sample in a study of cytomegalovirus exposure and HLA in healthy donors. Data came from immunoSEQ multiplex PCR; TCRdb stores just in-frame clones and leaves some out. The data contain about 220,000 clones, less than 85% of them singletons. Input material: PBMCs. All receptors come from a man between 18 and 35 years old in good health and CMV-seronegative. Both conserved end residues are part of each CDR3. The order of the fields is CDR3 protein, CDR3 DNA, J gene, D gene, clone size, V gene, CDR3 length. A D gene is named only where the DNA matches it firmly. For some rows the clone size is stated as once, few or many, or as a class when expanded; others skip it.

CDR3: CASSSLNYGYTF
DNA: TGTGCCAGCAGCTCTCTTAACTATGGCTACACCTTC
J: TRBJ1-2
D: -
size: -
V: TRBV5-6
length: 12

CDR3: CACRTGDTEAFF
DNA: TGTGCCTGTAGGACGGGAGACACTGAAGCTTTCTTT
J: TRBJ1-1
D: -
size: -
V: TRBV30
length: 12

CDR3: CSATPSYGYTF
DNA: TGCAGTGCTACTCCCTCTTATGGCTACACCTTC
J: TRBJ1-2
D: -
size: once
V: TRBV20-1
length: 11

CDR3: CASSPNTGTGNTIYF
DNA: TGTGCCAGCAGCCCTAATACAGGGACTGGAAACACCATATATTTT
J: TRBJ1-3
D: -
size: -
V: TRBV7-8
length: 15

CDR3: CASSPGSGGRYGYTF
DNA: TGTGCCAGCAGTCCCGGGTCAGGGGGCAGATATGGCTACACCTTC
J: TRBJ1-2
D: TRBD1
size: few
V: TRBV6-5
length: 15

CDR3: CASSLEGRGTDTQYF
DNA: TGCGCCAGCAGCTTGGAGGGCAGGGGCACAGATACGCAGTATTTT
J: TRBJ2-3
D: -
size: -
V: TRBV5-1
length: 15

CDR3: CASSITSLLAGLYNEQFF
DNA: TGTGCCAGTAGTATAACCAGTTTGCTAGCGGGTCTTTACAATGAGCAGTTCTTC
J: TRBJ2-1
D: TRBD2
size: -
V: TRBV19
length: 18

CDR3: CASSSIGGMGDTQYF
DNA: TGTGCCAGCAGCTCCATCGGAGGGATGGGAGATACGCAGTATTTT
J: TRBJ2-3
D: -
size: -
V: TRBV5-4
length: 15

CDR3: CASSLQGTSNEQFF
DNA: TGTGCCAGCAGTTTACAGGGGACTAGCAATGAGCAGTTCTTC
J: TRBJ2-1
D: TRBD2
size: -
V: TRBV28
length: 14

CDR3: CAWSFGTSGRSKFF
DNA: TGTGCCTGGAGTTTCGGGACTAGCGGGAGATCGAAGTTCTTC
J: TRBJ2-1
D: TRBD2
size: -
V: TRBV30
length: 14

CDR3: CSVAPVEKLFF
DNA: TGCAGCGTTGCGCCGGTTGAAAAACTGTTTTTT
J: TRBJ1-4
D: -
size: -
V: TRBV29-1
length: 11

CDR3: CASTDRAPETYEQYF
DNA: TGTGCCAGCACCGACAGGGCCCCAGAGACCTACGAGCAGTACTTC
J: TRBJ2-7
D: TRBD1
size: -
V: TRBV28
length: 15

CDR3: CAWTGQETQYF
DNA: TGTGCCTGGACAGGGCAAGAGACCCAGTACTTC
J: TRBJ2-5
D: -
size: -
V: TRBV30
length: 11

CDR3: CATSRERGGQPQHF
DNA: TGTGCCACCAGCAGAGAACGGGGTGGCCAGCCCCAGCATTTT
J: TRBJ1-5
D: -
size: -
V: TRBV15
length: 14

CDR3: CASSSVPFWGPGGYTF
DNA: TGTGCCAGCAGCTCTGTACCTTTCTGGGGGCCGGGTGGCTACACCTTC
J: TRBJ1-2
D: -
size: once
V: TRBV11-1
length: 16

CDR3: CASSLETLAGAGTQYF
DNA: TGTGCCAGCAGCCTCGAGACACTAGCGGGAGCCGGAACCCAGTACTTC
J: TRBJ2-5
D: TRBD2
size: few
V: TRBV28
length: 16

CDR3: CASSLEHVGAETQYF
DNA: TGTGCCAGCAGCTTAGAACACGTAGGGGCGGAGACCCAGTACTTC
J: TRBJ2-5
D: -
size: -
V: TRBV11-2
length: 15

CDR3: CASTPDFVIRDSYGYTF
DNA: TGTGCCAGCACCCCCGATTTTGTCATCCGGGACTCCTATGGCTACACCTTC
J: TRBJ1-2
D: -
size: -
V: TRBV7-9
length: 17

CDR3: CATRLTNQNINYGYTF
DNA: TGTGCCACCCGACTTACGAATCAGAATATTAACTATGGCTACACCTTC
J: TRBJ1-2
D: -
size: -
V: TRBV27
length: 16

CDR3: CASSMEDRVASNQPQHF
DNA: TGTGCCAGTAGTATGGAGGACAGGGTGGCCTCCAATCAGCCCCAGCATTTT
J: TRBJ1-5
D: TRBD1
size: -
V: TRBV19
length: 17

CDR3: CASSPTPNTEAFF
DNA: TGTGCCAGCAGCCCGACACCGAACACTGAAGCTTTCTTT
J: TRBJ1-1
D: -
size: few
V: TRBV7-3
length: 13

CDR3: CASSPGQGGLNEQFF
DNA: TGTGCCAGCAGCCCAGGACAGGGGGGGCTCAATGAGCAGTTCTTC
J: TRBJ2-1
D: TRBD1
size: -
V: TRBV28
length: 15

CDR3: CASSLQGSTDTQYF
DNA: TGTGCCAGCAGCTTACAGGGAAGTACAGATACGCAGTATTTT
J: TRBJ2-3
D: -
size: -
V: TRBV5-4
length: 14

CDR3: CSAADKYEQYF
DNA: TGCAGCGCAGCTGACAAATACGAGCAGTACTTC
J: TRBJ2-7
D: -
size: few
V: TRBV29-1
length: 11

CDR3: CASSEEGQGFGANVLTF
DNA: TGTGCCAGCAGTGAAGAGGGACAGGGGTTTGGGGCCAACGTCCTGACTTTC
J: TRBJ2-6
D: TRBD1
size: -
V: TRBV2
length: 17

CDR3: CASSEVRSTSAEQYF
DNA: TGCGCCAGCAGTGAGGTCCGGTCCACTAGCGCCGAGCAGTACTTC
J: TRBJ2-7
D: TRBD2
size: few
V: TRBV5-1
length: 15

CDR3: CASSFGRYQETQYF
DNA: TGCGCCAGCAGCTTCGGCAGGTACCAAGAGACCCAGTACTTC
J: TRBJ2-5
D: -
size: -
V: TRBV5-1
length: 14

CDR3: CASSEQGSHEQYF
DNA: TGTGCCAGCAGTGAACAGGGTTCCCACGAGCAGTACTTC
J: TRBJ2-7
D: -
size: -
V: TRBV2
length: 13

CDR3: CASSDQRDTSSYEQYF
DNA: TGTGCCAGCAGCGATCAGCGGGACACCAGCTCCTACGAGCAGTACTTC
J: TRBJ2-7
D: -
size: once
V: TRBV9
length: 16

CDR3: CASSIVQGTGELFF
DNA: TGTGCCAGTAGTATAGTACAGGGCACCGGGGAGCTGTTTTTT
J: TRBJ2-2
D: -
size: -
V: TRBV19
length: 14

CDR3: CASSMGLAGYEQYF
DNA: TGTGCCAGCAGCATGGGACTAGCGGGATACGAGCAGTACTTC
J: TRBJ2-7
D: TRBD2
size: -
V: TRBV11-2
length: 14

CDR3: CATSRVRDRVNQPQHF
DNA: TGTGCCACCAGCAGAGTTAGGGACAGGGTGAATCAGCCCCAGCATTTT
J: TRBJ1-5
D: TRBD1
size: -
V: TRBV15
length: 16

CDR3: CASSLGTAAETQYF
DNA: TGTGCTAGCAGCTTAGGGACAGCGGCGGAGACCCAGTACTTC
J: TRBJ2-5
D: TRBD1
size: once
V: TRBV7-7
length: 14

CDR3: CASSFRGTSYNEQFF
DNA: TGTGCCAGCAGTTTTCGGGGGACCTCCTACAATGAGCAGTTCTTC
J: TRBJ2-1
D: -
size: -
V: TRBV28
length: 15

CDR3: CASSLDRGTNEKLFF
DNA: TGTGCCAGCAGCCTTGACAGGGGAACTAATGAAAAACTGTTTTTT
J: TRBJ1-4
D: TRBD1
size: few
V: TRBV6-6
length: 15

CDR3: CASSGDRGRTEAFF
DNA: TGTGCCAGCAGCGGAGACAGGGGTAGGACTGAAGCTTTCTTT
J: TRBJ1-1
D: TRBD1
size: -
V: TRBV2
length: 14

CDR3: CASSKALWQGNTEAFF
DNA: TGTGCCAGCAGCAAAGCGCTATGGCAGGGGAACACTGAAGCTTTCTTT
J: TRBJ1-1
D: -
size: few
V: TRBV21-1
length: 16

CDR3: CASSFEKGAPPGDTQYF
DNA: TGTGCCAGCAGCTTCGAAAAGGGGGCGCCCCCGGGAGATACGCAGTATTTT
J: TRBJ2-3
D: TRBD1
size: once
V: TRBV5-6
length: 17

CDR3: CASSSGTLNSPLHF
DNA: TGTGCCAGCAGCAGTGGGACTCTAAATTCACCCCTCCACTTT
J: TRBJ1-6
D: -
size: -
V: TRBV5-4
length: 14

CDR3: CASSLSHTSYEQYF
DNA: TGTGCCAGCAGCTTGTCTCACACATCCTACGAGCAGTACTTC
J: TRBJ2-7
D: -
size: -
V: TRBV7-3
length: 14

CDR3: CASRSAGPEKLFF
DNA: TGTGCCAGCAGGAGCGCAGGGCCAGAAAAACTGTTTTTT
J: TRBJ1-4
D: -
size: -
V: TRBV2
length: 13

CDR3: CASRSKYEQYF
DNA: TGTGCCAGCAGGAGTAAGTACGAGCAGTACTTC
J: TRBJ2-7
D: -
size: once
V: TRBV7-9
length: 11

CDR3: CASSLDSRGGEQYF
DNA: TGTGCCAGCAGCTTAGATTCAAGGGGAGGCGAGCAGTACTTC
J: TRBJ2-7
D: -
size: -
V: TRBV7-9
length: 14

CDR3: CASSCTPGQGANEQFF
DNA: TGTGCCAGCAGTTGTACCCCGGGACAGGGGGCCAATGAGCAGTTCTTC
J: TRBJ2-1
D: TRBD1
size: -
V: TRBV7-6
length: 16

CDR3: CASSIQRGKLEGAKNIQYF
DNA: TGTGCCAGTAGTATCCAAAGGGGGAAGCTAGAGGGAGCCAAAAACATTCAGTACTTC
J: TRBJ2-4
D: -
size: -
V: TRBV19
length: 19

CDR3: CASSTGTSGTDTQYF
DNA: TGCGCCAGCAGTACCGGGACTAGCGGCACAGATACGCAGTATTTT
J: TRBJ2-3
D: TRBD2
size: -
V: TRBV10-1
length: 15